These T cell receptor beta chains were read from a single sample in a study of T cells after yellow fever vaccination. MiXCR, run by TCRdb on the 5' RACE reads, gives a single entry per CDR3 protein. The repertoire holds hundreds of thousands of distinct CDR3 sequences, with roughly a sixth as singletons. The sequences come from PBMCs, collected before the yellow fever booster vaccination. Receptor source: a man aged 18 to 30 who received the YFV17D yellow fever vaccine. CDR3s include the opening cysteine and the closing phenylalanine or tryptophan. The D gene is left open where the match is weak. The size entry is marked missing in some rows and otherwise reads once, few, many or a size class.

V gene	J gene	D gene	clone size	CDR3 protein	CDR3 DNA
TRBV6-5	TRBJ1-1	.	few	CASSYSGGYTEAFF	TGTGCCAGCAGTTACTCGGGTGGCTACACTGAAGCTTTCTTT
TRBV6-4	TRBJ2-6	.	few	CASSEKSSGANVLTF	TGTGCCAGCAGTGAGAAAAGCTCTGGGGCCAACGTCCTGACTTTC
TRBV20-1	TRBJ2-3	TRBD2	few	CSAPRGGLDTQYF	TGCAGTGCTCCGCGGGGGGGCCTAGATACGCAGTATTTT
TRBV7-3	TRBJ2-2	.	.	CASSRLGSSNTGELFF	TGTGCCAGCAGTCGCCTCGGCAGCTCGAACACCGGGGAGCTGTTTTTT
TRBV5-1	TRBJ2-2	.	.	CASSLYTGNTGELFF	TGCGCCAGCAGCTTATATACGGGAAACACCGGGGAGCTGTTTTTT
TRBV2	TRBJ2-1	TRBD2	.	CASRGTSNREQFF	TGTGCCAGCCGCGGGACTAGTAATCGTGAGCAGTTCTTC
TRBV5-1	TRBJ2-7	.	.	CASSLFGRSLRPSEQYF	TGCGCCAGCAGCTTGTTCGGACGGAGCCTCCGCCCCTCCGAGCAGTACTTC
TRBV12-3/TRBV12-4	TRBJ2-5	.	many	CASSLELQETQYF	TGTGCCAGCAGTTTGGAGCTTCAAGAGACCCAGTACTTC
TRBV7-2	TRBJ2-1	TRBD1	.	CASSIQYRGNEQFF	TGTGCCAGCAGCATTCAGTACAGGGGCAATGAGCAGTTCTTC
TRBV5-1	TRBJ1-2	.	few	CASRAAANYGYTF	TGCGCCAGCAGAGCGGCCGCTAACTATGGCTACACCTTC
TRBV2	TRBJ2-7	.	.	CASSAPAGLATYEQYF	TGTGCCAGCAGTGCCCCGGCAGGGCTAGCCACCTACGAGCAGTACTTC
TRBV20-1	TRBJ1-1	.	.	CAGRENTEAYF	TGCGCCGGGAGGGAGAACACTGAAGCTTACTTT
TRBV5-1	TRBJ2-1	TRBD1	few	CASSLGQGSNEQFF	TGCGCCAGCAGCTTAGGACAGGGGTCCAATGAGCAGTTCTTC
TRBV7-9	TRBJ2-2	.	.	CASSYLTGELFF	TGTGCCAGCAGCTATCTTACCGGGGAGCTGTTTTTT
TRBV12-3/TRBV12-4	TRBJ2-2	.	.	CASSLRGGSTGELFF	TGTGCCAGCAGTTTAAGAGGGGGGAGCACCGGGGAGCTGTTTTTT
TRBV6-5	TRBJ1-1	.	many	CASSVTRSRAEAFF	TGTGCCAGCAGTGTGACGAGGTCGCGGGCTGAAGCTTTCTTT
TRBV7-9	TRBJ2-5	.	few	CASSPRGEETQYF	TGTGCCAGCAGCCCGAGGGGAGAAGAGACCCAGTACTTC
TRBV6-5	TRBJ1-3	.	few	CASSRVAYSGNTIYF	TGTGCCAGCAGCCGGGTAGCATACTCTGGAAACACCATATATTTT
TRBV28	TRBJ2-3	TRBD2	.	CASSVAGGRTDTQYF	TGTGCCAGCAGTGTAGCGGGGGGGCGAACAGATACGCAGTATTTT
TRBV20-1	TRBJ2-1	.	many	CSASRLGEQFF	TGCAGTGCTTCGAGACTTGGTGAGCAGTTCTTC
TRBV20-1	TRBJ1-2	.	.	CSMTKTANYGYTF	TGCAGTATGACTAAGACGGCAAACTATGGCTACACCTTC
TRBV5-6	TRBJ1-5	.	many	CASSKTSGSNQPQHF	TGTGCCAGCAGTAAGACCTCTGGAAGCAATCAGCCCCAGCATTTT
TRBV20-1	TRBJ2-3	TRBD1	many	CSAVADRGGTDTQYF	TGCAGTGCCGTCGCGGACAGGGGCGGCACAGATACGCAGTATTTT
TRBV4-3	TRBJ2-5	.	.	CASSQRRLYQETQYF	TGCGCCAGCAGCCAAAGGCGGCTCTACCAAGAGACCCAGTACTTC
TRBV5-1	TRBJ1-1	.	few	CASSPDRGVATEAFF	TGCGCCAGCAGCCCGGATCGAGGGGTGGCCACTGAAGCTTTCTTT
TRBV24-1	TRBJ2-1	.	.	CATSDPGTKRNEQFF	TGTGCCACCAGTGATCCCGGGACCAAGAGGAATGAGCAGTTCTTC
TRBV4-1	TRBJ1-1	.	few	CASSPILRGREAFF	TGCGCCAGCAGCCCCATATTGCGGGGCAGAGAAGCTTTCTTT
TRBV10-3	TRBJ1-6	TRBD1	few	CATHSGTGPSPLHF	TGTGCCACGCACTCCGGGACAGGGCCTTCACCCCTCCACTTT
TRBV4-2	TRBJ2-3	.	.	CASSQGGLSTDTQYF	TGTGCCAGCAGCCAAGGGGGACTCAGCACAGATACGCAGTATTTT
TRBV12-3/TRBV12-4	TRBJ2-1	TRBD1	.	CASSLGGTGPYLNEQFF	TGTGCCAGCAGTTTGGGCGGGACAGGGCCCTACTTGAATGAGCAGTTCTTC
TRBV11-2	TRBJ2-1	TRBD1	once	CASSPPWTGERFF	TGTGCCAGCAGCCCCCCATGGACAGGGGAAAGATTCTTC
TRBV6-5	TRBJ2-6	TRBD2	.	CASSYGSLAGGLSGANVLTF	TGTGCCAGCAGTTACGGGTCGTTAGCGGGGGGATTATCTGGGGCCAACGTCCTGACTTTC
TRBV4-3	TRBJ2-5	TRBD2	many	CASSQGTSQETQYF	TGCGCCAGCAGCCAAGGGACTAGCCAAGAGACCCAGTACTTC
TRBV20-1	TRBJ1-5	.	.	CSARPGLNQPQHF	TGCAGTGCTCGCCCCGGGTTAAATCAGCCCCAGCATTTT
TRBV5-1	TRBJ1-1	.	.	CASSADAGGTEAFF	TGCGCCAGCAGCGCGGACGCCGGAGGCACTGAAGCTTTCTTT
TRBV10-3	TRBJ2-3	TRBD1	few	CAISESGDRGDTQYF	TGTGCCATCAGTGAGTCGGGGGACAGGGGTGATACGCAGTATTTT
TRBV12-3/TRBV12-4	TRBJ1-5	.	.	CASSPRRELNQPQHF	TGTGCCAGCAGTCCCAGAAGGGAGCTCAATCAGCCCCAGCATTTT
TRBV4-3	TRBJ1-1	.	few	CASSQDRPGDTEAFF	TGCGCCAGCAGCCAAGACAGACCCGGGGACACTGAAGCTTTCTTT